The clone carrying this T cell receptor beta chain appeared many times. This CDR3 has 14 amino acids. The V and J ends lost 6 bases and 2 bases, in that order; junction bases with no gene match: 5. Germline V gene data show CDR1 as SGHAT and CDR2 as FQNNGV. This specimen comes from a study of Graves' ophthalmopathy and Graves' hyperthyroidism. Stable hyperthyroidism denotes an absence of ophthalmopathy throughout 18 months of follow-up. Each hyperthyroidism patient was newly diagnosed, with under 2 months' duration, and aged 18 to 65. In this cohort, patients with other autoimmune diseases, uncontrolled infections, pregnancy or lactation were excluded. As the starting material, approximately 10 ml of fresh peripheral blood yielded the PBMCs. The TCR beta CDR3 regions underwent amplification from RNA transcripts. An initial RT-PCR round employing HTBI primers preceded a second-round multiplex PCR. TCRdb reprocessed the multiplex PCR reads with MiXCR, giving one entry per CDR3 protein. The table lists 600,000 to 650,000 distinct CDR3 sequences, 22% of them singletons.

The TCR comes from a woman between 18 and 29 years old with stable Graves' hyperthyroidism. Some clones in this sample may be carry-over from other donors' samples. The source material was peripheral blood. J is TRBJ2-7 and V is TRBV11-2, with 9 nucleotides matching TRBD1. CDR3 DNA sequence: TGTGCCAGCAGTCAGAGACAGGGGGCCTACGAGCAGTACTTC. Translating gives CASSQRQGAYEQYF.